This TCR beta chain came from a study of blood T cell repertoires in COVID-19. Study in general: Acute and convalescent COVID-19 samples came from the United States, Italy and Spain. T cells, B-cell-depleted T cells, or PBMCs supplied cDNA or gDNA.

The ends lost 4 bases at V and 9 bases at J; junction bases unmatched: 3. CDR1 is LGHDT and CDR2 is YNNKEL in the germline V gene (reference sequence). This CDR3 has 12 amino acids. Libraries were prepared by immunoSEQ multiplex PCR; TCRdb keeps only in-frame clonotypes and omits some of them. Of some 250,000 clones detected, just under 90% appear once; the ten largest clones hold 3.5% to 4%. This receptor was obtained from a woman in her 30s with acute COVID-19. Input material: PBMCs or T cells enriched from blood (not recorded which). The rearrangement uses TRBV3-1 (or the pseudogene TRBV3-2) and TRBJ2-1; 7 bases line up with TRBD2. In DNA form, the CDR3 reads TGTGCCAGCAGCCCGGGGGGTCTTGAGCAGTTCTTC. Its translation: CASSPGGLEQFF.